This entry lists 25 T cell receptor beta chains sequenced from one sample in a study of cytomegalovirus exposure and HLA in healthy donors. Vbeta (60) and Jbeta (13) primers were used in the PCR. Only in-frame clones appear in the TCRdb table, and some are missing; sequencing was by immunoSEQ multiplex PCR. Altogether more than 95,000 clones are present, roughly three fifths being singletons, with the ten largest covering 2.5% to 3.5%. Specimen: PBMCs. The receptors derive from a man aged 60-69 years in good health and CMV-seronegative.

By share, this clone counts as medium-sized (0.01 to 0.1%). This rearrangement joins TRBV10-2 to TRBJ1-1, with D hard to call. Trimming removed 6 bases at V and 5 bases at J, with 13 bases between. There are 13 residues in the CDR3. CDR1 is WSHSY, CDR2 SAAADI, per germline. CDR3 sequence reads: CASRIHAATEAFF. The CDR3 DNA reads TGCGCCAGCAGGATCCATGCGGCAACTGAAGCTTTCTTT.

The gene calls are TRBV28 and TRBJ2-7; TRBD1 matches 8 bases. Germline assignment: CDR1 MDHEN and CDR2 SYDVKM. The CDR3 has 16 amino acids. After removal of 4 bases from V and 1 base from J, the junction contained 9 bases not matched to a gene. CDR3: CASSSYDRGGSYEQYF. The CDR3 DNA follows: TGTGCCAGCAGTTCCTACGACAGGGGTGGTTCCTACGAGCAGTACTTC.

CDR3 sequence: CASYKQNTGELFF. CDR3 nucleotides: TGTGCCAGTTATAAACAGAACACCGGGGAGCTGTTTTTT. This chain uses TRBV19 with TRBJ2-2; D is uncertain. The CDR3 runs to 13 residues. Germline V gives CDR1 LNHDA, CDR2 SQIVND (reference sequence). V was pared by 8 bases and J by 1 base, with 8 bases between.

This clone occurred a few times. This chain joins TRBV28 and TRBJ1-5; 8 positions match TRBD1. This CDR3 spans 13 amino acids. With V trimmed by 5 bases and J by 7 bases, 4 bases remained unmatched. Germline-derived CDR1 and CDR2 are MDHEN and SYDVKM. The CDR3 protein is CASSDRGGQPQHF. Written as DNA, the CDR3 is TGTGCCAGCAGTGACAGGGGTGGACAGCCCCAGCATTTT.

This clone was counted a single time. This chain joins TRBV2 and TRBJ2-3, with 7 bases identical to TRBD1. This CDR3 contains 15 residues. The germline V gene has CDR1 SNHLY and CDR2 FYNNEI. The V segment lost 5 bases and the J segment 3 bases; nucleotides outside the gene matches: 8. CDR3 DNA: TGTGCCAGCAGTCGAGACAGGGATCGAACAGATACGCAGTATTTT. Its protein is CASSRDRDRTDTQYF.

This chain links TRBV7-9 with TRBJ2-5; tentatively, D is TRBD2 (5 bases). This CDR3 comprises 13 residues. With 0 bases removed from V and 3 bases from J, the gap between germline ends came to 5 bases. Germline loops: CDR1 SEHNR, CDR2 FQNEAQ (reference sequence). The CDR3 nucleotides are TGTGCCAGCAGCTTAGCGAGGGAAGAGACCCAGTACTTC. Translation gives CASSLAREETQYF.

The genes are TRBV7-2 and TRBJ2-5; perhaps TRBD2 as D (5 bases). Per germline, CDR1 SGHTA and CDR2 FQGNSA. The CDR3 sequence is 15 residues long. V was trimmed by 2 bases and J by 2 bases, leaving 12 bases between them. The CDR3 sequence is CASSLTSGTQETQYF. The CDR3 DNA reads as TGTGCCAGCAGCTTAACAAGCGGAACTCAAGAGACCCAGTACTTC.

This clone was found a few times. The chain recombines TRBV5-6 with TRBJ1-1, with D maybe TRBD1 (5 bases). Trimming took off 1 base at V and 1 base at J, with 8 bases between the two ends. The CDR3 length is 14 residues. Germline V gene lookup returns CDR1 SGHDT and CDR2 YYEEEE. The CDR3 DNA reads TGTGCCAGCAGCTTGCGGGGGAGGAACACTGAAGCTTTCTTT. It encodes CASSLRGRNTEAFF.

The chain has TRBV23-1 and TRBJ2-5; D perhaps matches TRBD1 (5 bases). TRBV23-1 is sorted into the ORF group, with uncertain function. The CDR3 is made up of 17 amino acids. Deletions cut 6 bases from V and 0 bases from J, with 20 bases between. CDR3 bases: TGCGCCAGCAGCCCTCTTCCGGTTAGGGGATACCAAGAGACCCAGTACTTC. As protein: CASSPLPVRGYQETQYF.

The sample holds a few counts of this clone. V gene TRBV5-4 combines with J gene TRBJ1-1; 7 positions agree with TRBD1. Trimming removed 4 bases from V and 2 bases from J; junction bases left unmatched: 8. In germline, CDR1 is SGHNT, CDR2 YYREEE (reference sequence). This CDR3 contains 15 residues. CDR3 nucleotide sequence: TGTGCCAGCAGCGTCCGGGACAGACATAACACTGAAGCTTTCTTT. Translated, it gives CASSVRDRHNTEAFF.

Concerning this clone itself: No DNA is shown, since the ends of the CDR3 on it are uncertain; the CDR3 is the one TCRdb lists. The chain combines TRBV29-1 with TRBJ2-7; the tabulated D call, TRBD2, remains unverified against the DNA. Germline CDR1 reads SQVTM; CDR2 reads ANQGSEA. The CDR3 region is 12 residues in length, termini included. The CDR3 region is CSVGPGSYEQYF.

V gene TRBV2 combines with J gene TRBJ1-1, with D possibly matching TRBD1 (6 bases). The CDR3 loop spans 14 amino acids. Germline values: CDR1 SNHLY, CDR2 FYNNEI. Trimming removed 7 bases from V and 6 bases from J, with 18 bases in between. The CDR3 bases are TGTGCCAGCATCTTGGCGGGGGCAAGGCCTGAAGCTTTCTTT. It translates to CASILAGARPEAFF. Complete variable domain (other parts from reference TRBV2 and TRBJ1-1): EPEVTQTPSHQVTQMGQEVILRCVPISNHLYFYWYRQILGQKVEFLVSFYNNEISEKSEIFDDQFSVERPDGSNFTLKIRSTKLEDSAMYFCASILAGARPEAFFGQGTRLTVV.

A single count supports this clone. This chain joins TRBV5-1 and TRBJ1-1; D not resolved. Trimming left V 4 bases short and J 2 bases short, with 9 bases between. Germline V gene sequence: CDR1 SGHRS, CDR2 YFSETQ. The CDR3 spans 13 residues. The CDR3 DNA reads as TGCGCCAGCAGCCAAAATACTAACACTGAAGCTTTCTTT. Translation gives CASSQNTNTEAFF.

This clone was found a few times. V usage is TRBV2 and J usage is TRBJ2-1, with 11 positions matching TRBD2. The V and J ends lost 7 bases and 5 bases, in that order; junction bases with no gene match: 7. This CDR3 is built from 15 residues. Germline loops: CDR1 SNHLY, CDR2 FYNNEI. The CDR3: CASTLTSGRHNEQFF. The CDR3 nucleotides are TGTGCCAGCACTCTAACTAGCGGGAGACACAATGAGCAGTTCTTC. Together with reference TRBV2 and TRBJ2-1, the CDR3 gives the full variable domain: EPEVTQTPSHQVTQMGQEVILRCVPISNHLYFYWYRQILGQKVEFLVSFYNNEISEKSEIFDDQFSVERPDGSNFTLKIRSTKLEDSAMYFCASTLTSGRHNEQFFGPGTRLTVL.

The chain joins TRBV6-6 to TRBJ1-5; no definite D call. The germline V gene has CDR1 MNHNY and CDR2 SVGAGI (reference sequence). Trimming removed 2 bases at V and 0 bases at J, with 5 bases between. The CDR3 is 14 residues long. The CDR3 bases are TGTGCCAGCAGTTACCAGTATAGCAATCAGCCCCAGCATTTT. It yields the protein CASSYQYSNQPQHF.

In its sample, this clone was seen a few times. An end of the junction differs from the germline gene, which may be a read error. The V call is TRBV7-9, the J call TRBJ2-7, with D perhaps TRBD2 (6 bases). CDR3 length equals 11 residues. From germline, CDR1 is SEHNR and CDR2 FQNEAQ (reference sequence). In DNA form, the CDR3 reads TGTTCCAGCAGCTCGGACTACTGGCAGTACTTC. Translation gives CSSSSDYWQYF.

The gene calls are TRBV7-9 and TRBJ2-2; no firm D call. Trimming pared 3 bases from V and 3 bases from J, leaving 5 bases between. CDR1 is SEHNR, CDR2 FQNEAQ, per germline (reference sequence). The CDR3 spans 13 residues. CDR3 residues: CASSFNYTGELFF. CDR3 nucleotide sequence: TGTGCCAGCAGCTTTAACTACACCGGGGAGCTGTTTTTT.

The chain carries TRBV9 and TRBJ1-1, with TRBD1 matching 7 bases. The CDR3 spans 14 residues. Per the germline V gene, CDR1 is SGDLS and CDR2 is YYNGEE. J gave up 4 bases and V 0 bases, and 3 bases lay outside the gene matches. CDR3 protein: CASSVDGTVTEAFF. CDR3 coding DNA: TGTGCCAGCAGCGTAGATGGGACAGTCACTGAAGCTTTCTTT.

There are many counts of this clone. The V and J genes are TRBV5-6 and TRBJ2-7; the D is unclear. CDR3 size: 15 residues. Trimming removed 0 bases at V and 3 bases at J, with 13 bases between. Germline CDR1 and CDR2: SGHDT and YYEEEE. CDR3 residues: CASSLEAKPGYEQYF. The CDR3 nucleotides read TGTGCCAGCAGCTTGGAGGCAAAGCCAGGCTACGAGCAGTACTTC.

The rearrangement joins TRBV5-1 to TRBJ2-3; 11 bases fit TRBD2. This CDR3 has 16 amino acids. Losses at the gene ends were 3 bases for V and 4 bases for J; bases not matched to a gene: 7. Germline V lookup: CDR1 SGHRS, CDR2 YFSETQ. The CDR3 reads CASSYLSGGVADTQYF. The CDR3 nucleotides are TGCGCCAGCAGCTACCTTAGCGGGGGGGTGGCAGATACGCAGTATTTT.

This clone was observed a handful of times. This chain connects TRBV5-8 to TRBJ2-7, with TRBD1 as a possible D gene (5 bases). The CDR3 sequence is 16 residues long. The germline gives CDR1 SGHTS, CDR2 YDEGEE. Trimming stripped 0 bases from V and 2 bases from J, with 15 bases between. The CDR3 DNA sequence: TGTGCCAGCAGCTTGGAAGAGGACATAAAAGCCTACGAGCAGTACTTC. This translates into CASSLEEDIKAYEQYF.

This clone was picked up a small number of times. J is TRBJ2-7 and V is TRBV6-5, with D hard to call. V lost 7 bases, J lost 5 bases, and 21 bases lay in between. The germline V gene encodes CDR1 MNHEY and CDR2 SVGAGI. The CDR3 is made up of 15 amino acids. The CDR3 loop reads CASTKIPKLNNEQYF. CDR3 nucleotides: TGTGCCAGCACCAAGATCCCTAAGCTGAATAACGAGCAGTACTTC.

This chain uses TRBV11-3 with TRBJ2-3; D is perhaps TRBD1 (6 bases). CDR1 is SGHNT, CDR2 YENEEA, per germline. This CDR3 spans 18 amino acids. V dropped 0 bases and J dropped 3 bases, with 19 bases sitting between them. CDR3 amino acids: CASSLDVRGKSETDTQYF. The CDR3, as DNA: TGTGCCAGCAGCTTAGATGTGAGGGGGAAGAGCGAAACAGATACGCAGTATTTT. Filled out from reference TRBV11-3 and TRBJ2-3, the complete variable domain reads EAGVVQSPRYKIIEKKQPVAFWCNPISGHNTLYWYLQNLGQGPELLIRYENEEAVDDSQLPKDRFSAERLKGVDSTLKIQPAELGDSAVYLCASSLDVRGKSETDTQYFGPGTRLTVL.

V usage is TRBV19 and J usage is TRBJ1-1; TRBD1 matches 9 bases. CDR1 is LNHDA, CDR2 SQIVND, per germline (reference sequence). The length of the CDR3 is 14 residues. V shed 3 bases, J shed 6 bases, and the junction held 5 bases outside the gene matches. CDR3 in amino acids: CASSMWGQGSEAFF. The CDR3 DNA follows: TGTGCCAGTAGTATGTGGGGACAGGGTTCTGAAGCTTTCTTT.

V and J are TRBV28 and TRBJ1-3, with D perhaps TRBD1 (6 bases). The CDR3 has 14 amino acids. Trimming pared 4 bases from V and 0 bases from J, leaving 7 bases between. Germline assignment: CDR1 MDHEN and CDR2 SYDVKM. CDR3 region: CASSSTGSGNTIYF. CDR3 DNA sequence: TGTGCCAGCAGTTCGACAGGCTCTGGAAACACCATATATTTT. Filled out from reference TRBV28 and TRBJ1-3, the complete variable domain reads DVKVTQSSRYLVKRTGEKVFLECVQDMDHENMFWYRQDPGLGLRLIYFSYDVKMKEKGDIPEGYSVSREKKERFSLILESASTNQTSMYLCASSSTGSGNTIYFGEGSWLTVV.